This T cell receptor (beta chain) was documented in a study of CD8+ T cells in alopecia areata. Extracted from the samples, RNA was reverse transcribed into cDNA to serve as the sequencing template. This table comes from immunoSEQ multiplex PCR, and its TCRdb copy is limited to in-frame clones, with some not included. The sample has under 150,000 clones; 82% are singletons. Treatment specified: oral pan-JAK inhibitor, 5-10 mg twice daily. The germline gives CDR1 SQVTM, CDR2 ANQGSEA. With V trimmed by 7 bases and J by 4 bases, 13 bases remained unmatched. The CDR3 totals 18 residues. The TCR sequence derives from a human donor with alopecia areata. The sequences come from CD8+ T cells sorted from blood, collected at week 4, from a patient treated with tofacitinib. This chain joins TRBV29-1 and TRBJ2-1; 16 bases line up with TRBD2. The CDR3 DNA reads as TGCAGCGCTCTGGGACTAGCGGGGGGGACATATAATTACAATGAGCAGTTCTTC. Translation: CSALGLAGGTYNYNEQFF.